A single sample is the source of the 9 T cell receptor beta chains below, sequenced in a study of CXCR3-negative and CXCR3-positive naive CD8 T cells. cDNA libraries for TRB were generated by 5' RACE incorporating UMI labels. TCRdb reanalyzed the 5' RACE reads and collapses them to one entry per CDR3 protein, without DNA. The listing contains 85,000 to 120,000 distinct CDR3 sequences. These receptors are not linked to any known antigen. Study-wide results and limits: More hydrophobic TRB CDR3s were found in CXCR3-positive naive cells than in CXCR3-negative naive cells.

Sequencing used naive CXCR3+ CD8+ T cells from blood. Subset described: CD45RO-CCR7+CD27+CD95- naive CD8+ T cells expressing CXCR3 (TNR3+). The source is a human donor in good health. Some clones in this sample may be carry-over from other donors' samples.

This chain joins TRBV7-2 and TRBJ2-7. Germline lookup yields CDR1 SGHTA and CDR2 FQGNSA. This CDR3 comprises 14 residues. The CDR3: CASSPTSGAYEQYF.

The CDR3 here is CAWAEGSGELFF. The gene calls are TRBV30 and TRBJ2-2; TCRdb outputs TRBD2, but without DNA this stays unchecked. Germline loops: CDR1 GTSNPN, CDR2 SVGIG (reference sequence). This CDR3 has 12 residues. Full variable domain (rest looked up from reference TRBV30 and TRBJ2-2): SQTIHQWPATLVQPVGSPLSLECTVEGTSNPNLYWYRQAAGRGLQLLFYSVGIGQISSEVPQNLSASRPQDRQFILSSKKLLLSDSGFYLCAWAEGSGELFFGEGSRLTVL.

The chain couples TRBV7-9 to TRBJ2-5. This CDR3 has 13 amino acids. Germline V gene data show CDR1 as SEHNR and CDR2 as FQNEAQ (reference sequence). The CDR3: CASSLELQETQYF.

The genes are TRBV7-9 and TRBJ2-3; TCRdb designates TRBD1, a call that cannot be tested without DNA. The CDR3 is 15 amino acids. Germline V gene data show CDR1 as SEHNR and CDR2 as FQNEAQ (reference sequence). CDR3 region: CASSFVTGDTDTQYF.

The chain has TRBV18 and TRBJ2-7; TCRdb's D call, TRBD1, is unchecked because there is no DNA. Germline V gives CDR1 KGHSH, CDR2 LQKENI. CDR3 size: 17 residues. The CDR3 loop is CASSPVAYGTVNYEQYF. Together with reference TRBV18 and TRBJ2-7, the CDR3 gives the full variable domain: NAGVMQNPRHLVRRRGQEARLRCSPMKGHSHVYWYRQLPEEGLKFMVYLQKENIIDESGMPKERFSAEFPKEGPSILRIQQVVRGDSAAYFCASSPVAYGTVNYEQYFGPGTRLTVT.

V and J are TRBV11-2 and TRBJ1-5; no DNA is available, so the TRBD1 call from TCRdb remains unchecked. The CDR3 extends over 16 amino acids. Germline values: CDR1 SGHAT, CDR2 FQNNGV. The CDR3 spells CASSPQTGDSNQPQHF.

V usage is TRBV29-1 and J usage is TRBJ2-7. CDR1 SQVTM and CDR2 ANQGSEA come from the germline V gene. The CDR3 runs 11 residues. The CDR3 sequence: CSVEEDSEQYF.

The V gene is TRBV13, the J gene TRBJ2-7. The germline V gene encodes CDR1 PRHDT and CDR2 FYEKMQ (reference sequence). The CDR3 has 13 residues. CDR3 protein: CASSFVAQYEQYF.

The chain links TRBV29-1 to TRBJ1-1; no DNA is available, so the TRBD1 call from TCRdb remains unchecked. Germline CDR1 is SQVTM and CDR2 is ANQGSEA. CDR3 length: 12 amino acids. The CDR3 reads CSGRRGGDEAFF.